The 3 T cell receptor beta chains below were found in one sample sequenced in a study of radiotherapy plus CTLA-4 blockade in lung cancer. Method: immunoSEQ multiplex PCR; TCRdb's copy keeps in-frame clones and lacks some. The sample comprises around 45,000 clones, about 67% of which are singletons, and over 20% rests with the top ten. Sequencing used peripheral blood, obtained from a patient treated with radiotherapy plus ipilimumab. Source of these receptors: a human donor with non-small cell lung cancer who had a partial response to radiotherapy plus ipilimumab.

CDR3 in DNA: TGCAGCGTTACTAGCTCGAGGGCAGATACGCAGTATTTT. Translation gives CSVTSSRADTQYF. V is TRBV29-1 and J is TRBJ2-3, with D possibly TRBD2 on 6 matching bases. V gave up 5 bases and J gave up 4 bases, with 13 bases separating them. Germline CDR1 SQVTM, CDR2 ANQGSEA. This CDR3 has 13 residues.

The chain carries TRBV7-3 and TRBJ2-1; the match to TRBD2 covers 11 bases. The CDR3 runs 15 residues. With 1 base clipped from V and 6 bases from J, the junction kept 2 bases outside the gene matches. The germline V gene has CDR1 SGHTA and CDR2 FQGTGA. As DNA, the CDR3 is TGTGCCAGCAGCTTAAGTAGCGGGAGGGCCAATGAGCAGTTCTTC. It specifies CASSLSSGRANEQFF.

This chain connects TRBV7-8 to TRBJ2-7, with 10 bases identical to TRBD1. V lost 2 bases to trimming and J lost 4 bases; unmatched junction nucleotides: 2. There are 14 residues in the CDR3. CDR1 and CDR2 from the germline V gene are SGHVS and FQNEAQ. This CDR3 reads CASSLPGQGYEQYF. The CDR3 DNA reads as TGTGCCAGCAGCTTACCGGGACAGGGGTACGAGCAGTACTTC. The full variable domain, rest sourced from reference TRBV7-8 and TRBJ2-7, is GAGVSQSPRYKVAKRGQDVALRCDPISGHVSLFWYQQALGQGPEFLTYFQNEAQLDKSGLPSDRFFAERPEGSVSTLKIQRTQQEDSAVYLCASSLPGQGYEQYFGPGTRLTVT.